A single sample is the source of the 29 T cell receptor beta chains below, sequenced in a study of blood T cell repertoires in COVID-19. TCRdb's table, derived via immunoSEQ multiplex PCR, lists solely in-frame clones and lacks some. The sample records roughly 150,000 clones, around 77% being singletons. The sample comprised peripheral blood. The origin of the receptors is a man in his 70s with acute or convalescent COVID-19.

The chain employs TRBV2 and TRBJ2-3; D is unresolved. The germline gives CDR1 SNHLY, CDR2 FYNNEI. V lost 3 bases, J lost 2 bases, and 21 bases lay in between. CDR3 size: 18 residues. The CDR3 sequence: CASSDLNGVALNTDTQYF. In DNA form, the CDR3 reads TGTGCCAGCAGTGACCTTAACGGTGTTGCGCTAAACACAGATACGCAGTATTTT.

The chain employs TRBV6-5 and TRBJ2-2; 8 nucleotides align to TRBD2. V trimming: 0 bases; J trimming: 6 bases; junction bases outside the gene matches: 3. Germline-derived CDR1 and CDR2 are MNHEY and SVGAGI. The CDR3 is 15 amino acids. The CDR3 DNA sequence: TGTGCCAGCAGTTACTCCGGGAGGGTCTCCGGGGAGCTGTTTTTT. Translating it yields CASSYSGRVSGELFF.

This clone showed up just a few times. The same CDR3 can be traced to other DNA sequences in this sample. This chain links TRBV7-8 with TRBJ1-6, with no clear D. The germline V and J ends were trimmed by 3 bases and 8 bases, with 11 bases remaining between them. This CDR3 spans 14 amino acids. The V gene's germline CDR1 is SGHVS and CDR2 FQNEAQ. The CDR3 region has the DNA TGTGCCAGCAGCTTTCGCGGTACGGATTCACCCCTCCACTTT. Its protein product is CASSFRGTDSPLHF.

CDR3 coding DNA: TGTGCCTGGGACCCTTCGGGGGGCTCTGGAAACACCATATATTTT. Protein product: CAWDPSGGSGNTIYF. The V call is TRBV30, the J call TRBJ1-3; a possible D gene is TRBD1 (5 bases). Germline V gene lookup returns CDR1 GTSNPN and CDR2 SVGIG (reference sequence). The CDR3 consists of 15 residues. V was clipped by 5 bases and J by 0 bases, with 14 bases between them.

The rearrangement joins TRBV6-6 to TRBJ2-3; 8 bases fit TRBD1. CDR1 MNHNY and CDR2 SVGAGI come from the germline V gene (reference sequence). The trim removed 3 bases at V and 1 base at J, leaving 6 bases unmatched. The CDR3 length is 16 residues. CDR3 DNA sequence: TGTGCCAGCAGTTATTCGACAGGGGTGGGCACAGATACGCAGTATTTT. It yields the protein CASSYSTGVGTDTQYF.

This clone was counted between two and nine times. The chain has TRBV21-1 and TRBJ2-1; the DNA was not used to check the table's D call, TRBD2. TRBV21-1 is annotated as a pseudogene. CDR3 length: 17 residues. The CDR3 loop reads CASSKDQREGLGNEQFF. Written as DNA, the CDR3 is TGTGCCAGCAGCAAAGATCAGCGGGAGGGCCTTGGCAATGAGCAGTTCTTC.

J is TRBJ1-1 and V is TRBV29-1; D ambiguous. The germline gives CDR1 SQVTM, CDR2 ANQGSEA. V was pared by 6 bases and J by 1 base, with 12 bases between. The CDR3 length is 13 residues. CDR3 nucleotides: TGCAGCGTGTCGCGAGGCGGGAACACTGAAGCTTTCTTT. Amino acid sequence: CSVSRGGNTEAFF.

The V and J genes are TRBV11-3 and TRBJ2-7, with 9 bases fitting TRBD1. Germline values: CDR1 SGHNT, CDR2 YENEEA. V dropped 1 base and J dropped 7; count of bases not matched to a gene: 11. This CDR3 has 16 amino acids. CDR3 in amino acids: CASSLAGTGPYMEQYF. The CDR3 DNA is TGTGCCAGCAGCTTAGCCGGGACAGGGCCGTATATGGAGCAGTACTTC.

Here the CDR3 reads CASRPDSPSGNTIYF. DNA of the CDR3: TGTGCCAGCAGACCGGACAGTCCCTCTGGAAACACCATATATTTT. The V call is TRBV28, the J call TRBJ1-3; D possibly corresponds to TRBD1 (6 bases). Germline lookup yields CDR1 MDHEN and CDR2 SYDVKM. The CDR3 has 15 residues. Trimming left V 6 bases short and J 0 bases short, with 12 bases between.

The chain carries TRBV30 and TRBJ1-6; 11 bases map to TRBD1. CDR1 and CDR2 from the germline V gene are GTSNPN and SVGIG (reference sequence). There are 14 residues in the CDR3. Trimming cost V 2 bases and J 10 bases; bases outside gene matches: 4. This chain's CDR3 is CAWSPGTGGSPLHF. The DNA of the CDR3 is TGTGCCTGGAGTCCCGGGACAGGGGGATCACCCCTCCACTTT.

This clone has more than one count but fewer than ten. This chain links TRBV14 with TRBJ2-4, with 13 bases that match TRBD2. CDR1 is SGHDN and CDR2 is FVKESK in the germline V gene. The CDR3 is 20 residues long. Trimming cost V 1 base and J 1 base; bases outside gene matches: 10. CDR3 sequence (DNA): TGTGCCAGCAGCCAAGCCCCGGGACTAGCGGGAAACGGGGCCAAAAACATTCAGTACTTC. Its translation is CASSQAPGLAGNGAKNIQYF.

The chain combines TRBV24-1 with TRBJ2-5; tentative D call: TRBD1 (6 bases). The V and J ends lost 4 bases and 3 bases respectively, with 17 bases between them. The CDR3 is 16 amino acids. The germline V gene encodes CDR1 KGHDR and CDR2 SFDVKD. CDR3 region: CATSDPVPGQKETQYF. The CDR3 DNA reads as TGTGCCACCAGTGACCCCGTGCCGGGACAAAAAGAGACCCAGTACTTC.

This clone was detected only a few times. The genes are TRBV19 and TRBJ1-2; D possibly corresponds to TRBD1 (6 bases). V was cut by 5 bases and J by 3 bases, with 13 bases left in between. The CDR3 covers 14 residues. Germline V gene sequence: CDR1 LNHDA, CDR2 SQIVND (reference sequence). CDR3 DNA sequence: TGTGCCAGTAGTCCCACTCCAGGGGACTATGGCTACACCTTC. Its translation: CASSPTPGDYGYTF.

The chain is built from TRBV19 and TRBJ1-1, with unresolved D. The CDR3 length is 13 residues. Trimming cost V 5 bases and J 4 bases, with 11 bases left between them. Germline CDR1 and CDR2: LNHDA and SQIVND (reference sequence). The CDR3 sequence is CASSQDGGTEAFF. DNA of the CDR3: TGTGCCAGTAGTCAGGATGGTGGCACTGAAGCTTTCTTT.

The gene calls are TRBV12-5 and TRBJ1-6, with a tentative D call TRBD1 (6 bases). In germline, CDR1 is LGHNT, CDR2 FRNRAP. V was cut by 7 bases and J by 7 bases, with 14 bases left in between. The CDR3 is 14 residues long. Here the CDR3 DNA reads TGTGCTAGTGCCGGATCGGACAGCAATTCACCCCTCCACTTT. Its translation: CASAGSDSNSPLHF.

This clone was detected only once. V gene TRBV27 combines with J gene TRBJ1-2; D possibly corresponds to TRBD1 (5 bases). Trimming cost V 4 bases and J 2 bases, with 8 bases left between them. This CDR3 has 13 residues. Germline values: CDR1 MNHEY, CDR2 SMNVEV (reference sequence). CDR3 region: CASSSRQNYGYTF. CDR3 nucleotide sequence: TGTGCCAGCAGTTCCCGACAGAACTATGGCTACACCTTC.

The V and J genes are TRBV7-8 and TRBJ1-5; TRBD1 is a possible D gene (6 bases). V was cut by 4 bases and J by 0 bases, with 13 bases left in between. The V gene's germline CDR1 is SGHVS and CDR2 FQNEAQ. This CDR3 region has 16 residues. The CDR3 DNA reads TGTGCCAGCAGCTCCCACCAGGGGAATAGCAATCAGCCCCAGCATTTT. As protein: CASSSHQGNSNQPQHF. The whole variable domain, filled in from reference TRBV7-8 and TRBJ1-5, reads GAGVSQSPRYKVAKRGQDVALRCDPISGHVSLFWYQQALGQGPEFLTYFQNEAQLDKSGLPSDRFFAERPEGSVSTLKIQRTQQEDSAVYLCASSSHQGNSNQPQHFGDGTRLSIL.

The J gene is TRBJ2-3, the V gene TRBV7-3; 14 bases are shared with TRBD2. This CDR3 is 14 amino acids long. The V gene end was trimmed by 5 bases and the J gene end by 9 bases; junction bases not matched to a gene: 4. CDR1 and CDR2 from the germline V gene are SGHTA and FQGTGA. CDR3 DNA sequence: TGTGCCAGCAGCCCAGGGACTAGCGGGGGAACGCAGTATTTT. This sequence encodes CASSPGTSGGTQYF.

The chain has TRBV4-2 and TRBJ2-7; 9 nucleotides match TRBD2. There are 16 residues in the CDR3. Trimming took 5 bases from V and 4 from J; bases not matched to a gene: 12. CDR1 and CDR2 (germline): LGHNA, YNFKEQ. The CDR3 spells CASSELAGAIKYEQYF. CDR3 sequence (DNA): TGTGCCAGCAGCGAGTTAGCGGGAGCCATAAAGTACGAGCAGTACTTC.

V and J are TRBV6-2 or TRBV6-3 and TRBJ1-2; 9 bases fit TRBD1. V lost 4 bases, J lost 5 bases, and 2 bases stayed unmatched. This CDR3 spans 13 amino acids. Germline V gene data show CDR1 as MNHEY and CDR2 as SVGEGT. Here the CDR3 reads CASSWTGAYGYTF. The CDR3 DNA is TGTGCCAGCAGTTGGACAGGGGCGTATGGCTACACCTTC.

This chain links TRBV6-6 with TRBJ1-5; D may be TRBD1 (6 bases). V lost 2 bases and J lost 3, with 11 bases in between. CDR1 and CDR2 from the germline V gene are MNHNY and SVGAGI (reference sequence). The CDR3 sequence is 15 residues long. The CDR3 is CASSYMGAANQPQHF. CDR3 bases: TGTGCCAGCAGTTACATGGGGGCGGCCAATCAGCCCCAGCATTTT.

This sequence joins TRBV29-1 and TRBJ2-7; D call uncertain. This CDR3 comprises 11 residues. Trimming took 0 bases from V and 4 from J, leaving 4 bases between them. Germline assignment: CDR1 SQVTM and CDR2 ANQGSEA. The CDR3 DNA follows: TGCAGCGTTGAAGACAGTTACGAGCAGTACTTC. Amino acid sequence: CSVEDSYEQYF.

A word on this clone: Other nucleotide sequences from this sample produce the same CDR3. CDR3: CATSDAGQTSNQPQHF. The CDR3 bases are TGTGCCACCAGTGATGCCGGACAGACCAGCAATCAGCCCCAGCATTTT. V gene TRBV24-1 combines with J gene TRBJ1-5; a weak D match, TRBD1 (6 bases). There are 16 residues in the CDR3. Trimming pared 3 bases from V and 1 base from J, leaving 12 bases between. The V gene's germline CDR1 is KGHDR and CDR2 SFDVKD.

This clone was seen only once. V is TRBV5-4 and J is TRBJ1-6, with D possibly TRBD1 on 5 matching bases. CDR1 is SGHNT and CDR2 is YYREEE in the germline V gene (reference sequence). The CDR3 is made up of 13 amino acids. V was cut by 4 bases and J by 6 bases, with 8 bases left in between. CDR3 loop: CASSLTVNSPLHF. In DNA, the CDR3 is TGTGCCAGCAGCCTGACAGTTAATTCACCCCTCCACTTT.

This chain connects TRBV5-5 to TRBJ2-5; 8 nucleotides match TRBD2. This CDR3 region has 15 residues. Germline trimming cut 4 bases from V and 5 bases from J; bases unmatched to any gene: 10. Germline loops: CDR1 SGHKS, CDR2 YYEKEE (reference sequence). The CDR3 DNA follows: TGTGCCAGCAGCCTCCTAGGAGCGGGAGCCGAGACCCAGTACTTC. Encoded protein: CASSLLGAGAETQYF.

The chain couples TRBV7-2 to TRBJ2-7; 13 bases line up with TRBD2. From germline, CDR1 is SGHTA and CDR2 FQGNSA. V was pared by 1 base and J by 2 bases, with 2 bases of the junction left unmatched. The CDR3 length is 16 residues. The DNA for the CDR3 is TGTGCCAGCAGCTTAGTAACTAGCGGGAGGGCCTACGAGCAGTACTTC. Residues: CASSLVTSGRAYEQYF.

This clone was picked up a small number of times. In DNA form, the CDR3 reads TGTGCCAGCAGCTTGGTGACAGGTAACACTGAAGCTTTCTTT. This gives the protein CASSLVTGNTEAFF. The chain uses TRBV5-6 and TRBJ1-1; TRBD1 is a possible D gene (6 bases). CDR1 and CDR2 from the germline V gene are SGHDT and YYEEEE. Trimming pared 0 bases from V and 2 bases from J, leaving 8 bases between. The CDR3 runs to 14 residues.

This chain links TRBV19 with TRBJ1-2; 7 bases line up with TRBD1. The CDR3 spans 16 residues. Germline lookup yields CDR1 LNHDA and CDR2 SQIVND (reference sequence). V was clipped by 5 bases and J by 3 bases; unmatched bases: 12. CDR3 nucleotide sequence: TGTGCCAGTAGTCCAACCATCCAGGACAGGTACTATGGCTACACCTTC. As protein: CASSPTIQDRYYGYTF.

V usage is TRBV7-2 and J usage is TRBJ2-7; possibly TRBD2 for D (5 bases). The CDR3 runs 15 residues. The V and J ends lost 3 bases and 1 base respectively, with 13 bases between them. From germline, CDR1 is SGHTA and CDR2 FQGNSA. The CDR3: CASSFFTPGSYEQYF. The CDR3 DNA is TGTGCCAGCAGCTTTTTTACCCCGGGGTCCTACGAGCAGTACTTC.